This entry concerns a single T cell receptor (beta chain). This clone turned up a few times. The target of this receptor is not known. No base quality information exists; no much larger clone differs at one position. This sample was taken from a study of cytomegalovirus exposure and HLA in healthy donors (dated by TCRdb to 2015 to 2018). In the study overall: In an earlier analysis of about 560 of the donors, 276 Gb of sequence data and some 100 million unique TCR beta sequences from 180 million or so T cells were reported. An early release covering 550 to 650 HLA-typed donors comprised 250 to 350 gigabases of sequencing data and tens of millions of unique TCR sequences. Among the roughly 390 genotyped donors, approximately 76% belonged to the genetic ancestry cluster associated with self-reported Caucasian donors. The aim of the study was to test whether cataloging public T cell receptors could identify signatures of past pathogen exposure. Using immunosequencing, the study profiled T cell repertoires from roughly 650 subjects and related those repertoires to cytomegalovirus serostatus. In addition to the first cohort of 666 subjects, a separate validation cohort of 120 different subjects was used. To predict cytomegalovirus infection status, the study brought together high-throughput TCR immunosequencing, statistical association of individual TCRs with disease status, and machine learning. A later analysis re-analyzed previously published TCR beta repertoires from 550 to 700 donors and added high-resolution HLA genotyping to study TCR occurrence patterns. In the later analysis, no new phenotypic data were used to find candidate immune exposures; instead, reliance was placed on TCR beta sequences and their occurrence across donors. An earlier analysis of around 540 of the donors applied high-throughput TCR beta sequencing to assess whether each TCR beta V gene segment acted as functional or pseudogenic. Donor age, sex, ethnicity and CMV serostatus were collected together with the repertoire data. In a later genetic analysis, genome-wide SNP genotypes for about three fifths of the roughly 670 donors were used, and that subset was treated as a discovery cohort. All discovery cohort repertoires had been generated using a single sequencing platform. HLA typing included class I and class II loci at four-digit resolution. Typing coverage differed by locus: A, B, C, DRB1 and DQB1 were typed in about 629-630 donors, DQA1 in about 500, DPA1 in around 600, and DPB1 in roughly 450. Roughly five DR-DQ haplotypes were handled as single units for association and clustering, since linkage in the cohort was strong. On average, around 240,000 unique TCR beta nucleotide sequences were sequenced per donor among roughly 430 genotyped donors of the cohort, with about 19% of those sequences being non-productive.

The cohort comprised some 700 healthy bone marrow donors. Cohort members were all nominally healthy when sampled, although unrecorded immune exposures were likely present. The donor tested CMV seronegative and was one of the 352 seronegative cohort members. Every donor gave a peripheral blood sample, and the peripheral blood mononuclear cells from that sample were used for TCR beta sequencing. Genomic DNA extraction from the blood cell samples was performed with the Qiagen DNeasy Blood Extraction Kit. Broad study findings and their caveats: An association between a missense DCLRE1C variant and V-gene and J-gene trimming of TCR beta chains was found in a later genetic analysis and replicated in an independent cohort. When HLA alleles, especially DR and DQ, strongly co-occurred, TCR associations were difficult to assign to individual alleles. A later analysis associated 17,000 or so TCR beta sequences with specific HLA alleles at a false discovery rate of 0.05. Some IMGT-functional V segments, including TRBV6-2 and TRBV6-3, could not be told apart with the 87-base-pair reads, so those segments were excluded. Cytomegalovirus status was reported to be diagnosed by the classifier with high specificity and sensitivity in both the original and validation cohorts. A group of highly shared sequence variants was considered likely to be a technical artifact of the sequencing pipeline. In a later analysis, TCR association rates were found to vary across HLA loci, with the most associated TCRs seen for DRB1 alleles and the fewest for HLA-C alleles. A further reported finding was that TCR beta sequences accurately predicted the HLA-A and HLA-B alleles for most subjects in the first cohort. The authors suggested that the approach could potentially be generalized to other disease states and immunological phenotypes. Linkage disequilibrium might explain the correlated functional status among segregating V segments, but an unknown experimental factor could not be excluded. Broadly in line with IMGT annotations, most TCR beta V segments showed up in productive rearrangements about 90% or about 30% of the time in an earlier analysis of several hundred of the donors. Presence/absence analyses assumed roughly uniform sequencing depth across donors, an assumption that may not hold. A later analysis found that HLA-associated TCR beta chains were more clonally expanded and had lower generation probabilities than equally common non-associated chains. According to a later analysis, most CMV-associated TCR beta chains appeared to be HLA-restricted, and the HLA associations seemed to be driven largely by CMV exposure. According to a later genetic analysis, donors in an Asian-associated ancestry cluster had fewer N-insertions in productive TCRs than the approximately 700-donor mean. CMV serostatus was the only immune exposure information available for the cohort. This cohort had only TCR beta chains sequenced, and the lack of alpha or paired-chain data limited which features could be detected. A total of fewer than 200 TCR beta chains were listed by the study as associated with cytomegalovirus. Several of the top co-occurrence clusters appeared to be linked to parvovirus B19, influenza, CMV and Epstein-Barr virus, according to a later analysis. While some public TCRs were present in many individuals, most TCR sequences turned up only very rarely across donors. Because some donors lacked HLA typing at each locus, the association tests relied only on the typed subset. In vitro tests confirmed that a few of the cytomegalovirus-associated TCR beta chains recognize cytomegalovirus antigens. Because counts were too low, more than 15 rarely observed V segments, including chromosome 9 orphons, were excluded from the earlier analysis of 587 of the donors.

Library generation was performed with the immunoSEQ multiplex PCR assay. For the multiplex PCR, a mixture combining 60 forward primers for TCR Vbeta segments and 13 reverse primers for TCR Jbeta segments was used. The CDR3 region of rearranged TCR beta genes was amplified from genomic DNA with a multiplex PCR assay. The amplified TCR beta libraries were sequenced on the Illumina HiSeq System as 87-base-pair reads. The source study handled its data this way. A later analysis counted 65 million to 90 million unique TCR beta chains across the 550 to 700 repertoires, and some 11 million of these chains were shared by at least two donors. A nearest-neighbor algorithm error-corrected the raw reads and collapsed the reads into unique sequences, merging closely related sequences to remove PCR and sequencing errors. V, D and J gene segments were assigned by aligning CDR3 sequences to IMGT reference sequences. For a sequence to be retained, a match of at least six nucleotides was required to both a V gene segment and a J gene segment. Rearrangements were called productive when the CDR3 lacked stop codons and stayed in frame with V and J; all others were non-productive. CDR3 was defined by IMGT convention, running from the second conserved V-encoded cysteine to the conserved J-encoded phenylalanine. Sequences without an unambiguous match to a single V gene segment were excluded from the earlier analysis of about 630 of the donors. An earlier analysis of about 600 of the donors called V segments functional above 56.7% productive rearrangements and segregating when the between-donor standard deviation exceeded 5%. A statistical classification framework was built to diagnose cytomegalovirus status from the catalog of TCR beta chain sequences. V and J gene assignment, in a later analysis, came from comparing TCR nucleotide sequences with IMGT/GENE-DB human TR gene sequences. A later analysis assigned CDR3 sequences and most-parsimonious VDJ recombination scenarios with the TCRdist pipeline. In a later analysis, every TCR beta chain was defined by the combination of its CDR3 amino acid sequence and its V-gene family, and reads without a unique V-gene family were dropped. To address suspected cross-contamination and a sequencing artifact, a later analysis removed 450 to 700 highly shared, low-generation-probability nucleotide sequences. A later analysis calculated a clonal expansion index for each public chain from normalized within-repertoire ranks of inferred template counts. In a later analysis, generation probabilities were computed with a VDJ recombination model fitted to out-of-frame rearrangements, and the resulting probabilities were checked against IGoR. In a later analysis, TCR-TCR, TCR-HLA and TCR-CMV co-occurrence was scored with hypergeometric tests, and a repertoire-size bias correction was applied to TCR pairs. A later analysis estimated false discovery rates by permuting HLA or CMV assignments 20 times. In a later analysis, co-occurring TCRs were grouped using DBSCAN, with TCRdist sequence similarity added in when clustering inside HLA-allele-positive subsets. Co-occurrence clustering excluded repertoires with fewer than 30,000 or more than 120,000 public chains, plus five with anomalous nucleotide sharing. This is the immuneACCESS table as TCRdb keeps it, with only in-frame sequences that have V and J called. A part of the clones is gone; compared with another copy, unresolved V genes explain less than half, and the rest is unexplained. From that table come the V and J calls and clone size; the DNA was used to work out D and trimming. For this sample there are approximately 110,000 clones; around 80% appear just once. 0.24% of the sample rests with the top ten.

Including cysteine and phenylalanine, the CDR3 has 12 amino acids. The CDR3 DNA has 36 bases and is translated from base 1. V was cut back by 0 bases and J by 11 bases, leaving a gap of 10 bases between them. Taken from the germline V gene, the CDR1 and CDR2 loops are LGHNA and YNFKEQ. Sequenced input: PBMCs. The chain joins TRBV4-2 to TRBJ1-1; matching of 5 bases hints at TRBD1 as the D gene. The origin of this receptor is a man in his fifties or sixties in good health and CMV-seronegative. The CDR3 protein is CASSQESRVAFF. The nucleotides are TGTGCCAGCAGCCAAGAGAGCAGGGTGGCTTTCTTT.